This note documents a single TCR beta chain sequence. Its antigen is currently unknown. The sample contains more than one DNA sequence encoding this CDR3. The assay was immunoSEQ multiplex PCR, and TCRdb's table has in-frame clones only and misses some. The data contain some 2,100,000 clones, about 93% of them singletons. CDR3 length: 16 residues. Trimming took 5 bases from V and 2 from J; bases not matched to a gene: 8. Germline V gene lookup returns CDR1 MNHEY and CDR2 SMNVEV (reference sequence). This entry belongs to a study of shared clonotypes between healthy human individuals. Naive CD8 populations comprised CD45RO-negative cells positively selected for CCR7, excluding terminally differentiated effector memory CD45RA+ cells. Donors were Caucasian adults residing in Nashville, Tennessee, USA. Findings of the study overall: Generation of non-shared clonotypes was less probable than generation of clonotypes shared by all four donors.

The chain is built from TRBV27 and TRBJ2-1; 8 bases agree with TRBD1. What was sequenced was naive CD8+ T cells from PBMCs. This sequence was found in a man aged 18 to 30 in good health. Some clones in this sample may be carry-over from other donors' samples. In DNA form, the CDR3 reads TGTGCCAGCAGTCCATCGACAGGGGAAACCTACAATGAGCAGTTCTTC. It yields the protein CASSPSTGETYNEQFF.